This T cell receptor beta chain came from a study of T cell repertoires in cytomegalovirus infection. Study at large: Public TCR beta signatures marked donors with CMV infection and the matching HLA.

V lost 7 bases and J lost 3; bases outside the gene matches: 10. The V gene's germline CDR1 is DFQATT and CDR2 SNEGSKA (reference sequence). This CDR3 has 14 residues. Regarding the study as a whole: Accumulated public TCR beta family frequency recognized individuals carrying CMV together with the relevant HLA. Predominance within the ex vivo response was attributable to HLA-C-restricted CMV-specific TCR beta clonotypes.

As concerns this clonotype: What it binds is unknown.

TCRdb processed the reads anew with MiXCR; each CDR3 protein has one entry. The sample has hundreds of thousands of distinct CDR3 sequences, roughly 26% seen once; the top ten hold roughly 8%. The receptor was isolated from a human donor in good health (CMV status not recorded). Some clones in this sample may be carry-over from other donors' samples. Sequencing used CD8+ T cells from PBMCs. The chain combines TRBV20-1 with TRBJ2-7, with 9 bases matching TRBD2. CDR3 coding DNA: TGCAGTGTTCCCGAGGCGGGGGGGTACTACGAGCAGTACTTC. This translates into CSVPEAGGYYEQYF.